This note documents a single T cell receptor beta chain sequence. Its target is not known. TCRdb reanalysed the 5' RACE reads using MiXCR and keeps one entry per CDR3 protein. Of a few hundred thousand distinct CDR3 sequences listed, less than 25% are singletons. The CDR3 runs to 12 residues. Germline loops: CDR1 DFQATT, CDR2 SNEGSKA (reference sequence). V gave up 6 bases and J gave up 5 bases; unmatched junction bases: 6. This specimen comes from a study of CD8 T cells in ankylosing spondylitis. Study-wide results and limits: Peripheral blood held disease-linked clones only at relatively low frequency, and these were CD8+. Significant enrichment of disease-linked clones was reportedly seen in matched ankylosing spondylitis synovial fluid.

The source material was blood, either unsorted or a sorted T cell fraction (not recorded which). This receptor was obtained from a female donor with ankylosing spondylitis or in good health (not recorded which). The chain recombines TRBV20-1 with TRBJ2-7; 8 bases map to TRBD1. In nucleotides, the CDR3 is TGCAGTGCGCACAGGGGGTCCCACGAGCAGTACTTC. Its protein product is CSAHRGSHEQYF.